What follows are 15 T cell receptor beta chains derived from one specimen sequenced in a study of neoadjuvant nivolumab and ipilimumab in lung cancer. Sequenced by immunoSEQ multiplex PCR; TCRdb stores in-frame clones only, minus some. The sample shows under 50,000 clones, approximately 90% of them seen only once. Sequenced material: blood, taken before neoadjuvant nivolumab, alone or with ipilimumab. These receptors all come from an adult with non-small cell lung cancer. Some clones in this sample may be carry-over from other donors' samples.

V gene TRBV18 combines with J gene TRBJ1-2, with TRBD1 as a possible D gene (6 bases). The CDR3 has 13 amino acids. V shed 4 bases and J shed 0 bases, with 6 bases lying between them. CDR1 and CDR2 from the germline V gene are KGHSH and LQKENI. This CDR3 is CASSRDTNYGYTF. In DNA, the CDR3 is TGTGCCAGCTCACGGGACACTAACTATGGCTACACCTTC.

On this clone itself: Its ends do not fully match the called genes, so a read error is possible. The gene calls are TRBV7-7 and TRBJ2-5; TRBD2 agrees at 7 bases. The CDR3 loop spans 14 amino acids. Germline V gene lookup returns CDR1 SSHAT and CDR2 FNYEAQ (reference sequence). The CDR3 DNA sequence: TGTGCTAGCAGCTTACGGGGGGACCAAGAGACCCAGTACTTC. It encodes CASSLRGDQETQYF.

The CDR3 bases are TGCAGCGTTCGGGGTAGGGCCTACAATGAGCAGTTCTTC. It translates to CSVRGRAYNEQFF. The V and J genes are TRBV29-1 and TRBJ2-1; TRBD2 might be the D (5 bases). The germline CDR1 and CDR2 sequences are SQVTM and ANQGSEA. CDR3 size: 13 residues. The germline V and J ends were trimmed by 5 bases and 2 bases, with 10 bases remaining between them.

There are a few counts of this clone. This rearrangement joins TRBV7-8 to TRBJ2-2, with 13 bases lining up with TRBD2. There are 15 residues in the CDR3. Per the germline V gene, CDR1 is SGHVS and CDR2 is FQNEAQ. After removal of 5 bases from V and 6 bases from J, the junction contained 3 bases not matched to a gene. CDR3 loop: CASSPGTSGAGELFF. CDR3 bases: TGTGCCAGCAGCCCCGGGACTAGCGGGGCCGGGGAGCTGTTTTTT. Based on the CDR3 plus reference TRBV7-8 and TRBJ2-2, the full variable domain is GAGVSQSPRYKVAKRGQDVALRCDPISGHVSLFWYQQALGQGPEFLTYFQNEAQLDKSGLPSDRFFAERPEGSVSTLKIQRTQQEDSAVYLCASSPGTSGAGELFFGEGSRLTVL.

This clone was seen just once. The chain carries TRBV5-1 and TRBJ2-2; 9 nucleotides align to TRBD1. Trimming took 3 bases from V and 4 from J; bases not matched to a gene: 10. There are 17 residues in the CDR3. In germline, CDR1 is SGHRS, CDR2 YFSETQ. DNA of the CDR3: TGCGCCAGCAGCTCCCCGACCGGGACAGGGAGCACCGGGGAGCTGTTTTTT. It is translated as CASSSPTGTGSTGELFF.

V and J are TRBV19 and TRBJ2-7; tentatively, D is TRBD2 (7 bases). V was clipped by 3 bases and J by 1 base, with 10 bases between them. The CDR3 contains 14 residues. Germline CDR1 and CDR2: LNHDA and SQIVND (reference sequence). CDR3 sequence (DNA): TGTGCCAGTAGTATTGCGGGGGCTTCCTACGAGCAGTACTTC. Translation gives CASSIAGASYEQYF.

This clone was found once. CDR3 region: CASSETGLAGYEQYF. The CDR3 DNA reads as TGTGCCAGCAGTGAAACAGGGCTAGCGGGCTACGAGCAGTACTTC. The chain uses TRBV25-1 and TRBJ2-7, with 8 bases lining up with TRBD2. V was pared by 2 bases and J by 3 bases, with 6 bases of the junction left unmatched. The germline V gene encodes CDR1 MGHDK and CDR2 SYGVNS. The CDR3 is 15 residues long.

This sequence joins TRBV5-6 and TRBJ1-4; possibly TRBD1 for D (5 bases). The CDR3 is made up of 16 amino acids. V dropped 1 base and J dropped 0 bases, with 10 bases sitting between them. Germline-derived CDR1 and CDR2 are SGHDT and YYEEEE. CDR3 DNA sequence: TGTGCCAGCAGCTTGTATGGGGGGGCAACTAATGAAAAACTGTTTTTT. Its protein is CASSLYGGATNEKLFF.

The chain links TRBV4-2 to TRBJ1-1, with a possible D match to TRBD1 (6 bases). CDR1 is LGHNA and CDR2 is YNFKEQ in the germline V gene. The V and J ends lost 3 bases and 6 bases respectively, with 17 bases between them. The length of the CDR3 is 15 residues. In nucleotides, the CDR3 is TGTGCCAGCAGCCACCTTACAGGGACGTCTTCTGAAGCTTTCTTT. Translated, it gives CASSHLTGTSSEAFF.

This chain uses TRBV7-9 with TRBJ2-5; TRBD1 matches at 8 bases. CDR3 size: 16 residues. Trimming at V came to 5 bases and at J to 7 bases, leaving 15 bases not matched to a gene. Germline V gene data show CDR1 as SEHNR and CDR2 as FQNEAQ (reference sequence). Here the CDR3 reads CASSLRTGRVVGTQYF. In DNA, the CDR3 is TGTGCCAGCAGCCTGAGGACAGGGCGGGTTGTGGGGACCCAGTACTTC. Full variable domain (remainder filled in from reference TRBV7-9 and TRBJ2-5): DTGVSQNPRHKITKRGQNVTFRCDPISEHNRLYWYRQTLGQGPEFLTYFQNEAQLEKSRLLSDRFSAERPKGSFSTLEIQRTEQGDSAMYLCASSLRTGRVVGTQYFGPGTRLLVL.

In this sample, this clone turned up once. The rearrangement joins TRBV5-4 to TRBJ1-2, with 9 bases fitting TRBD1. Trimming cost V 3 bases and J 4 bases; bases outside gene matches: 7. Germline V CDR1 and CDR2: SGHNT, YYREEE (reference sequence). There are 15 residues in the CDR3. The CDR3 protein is CASSYNRGLAYGYTF. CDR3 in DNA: TGTGCCAGCAGCTATAACAGGGGGCTAGCCTATGGCTACACCTTC.

The CDR3 sequence: CASSSPLGYGYTF. The CDR3 nucleotides are TGTGCCAGCAGCTCCCCGCTTGGGTATGGCTACACCTTC. V and J are TRBV7-9 and TRBJ1-2; unclear D gene. From germline, CDR1 is SEHNR and CDR2 FQNEAQ (reference sequence). The CDR3 spans 13 residues. The V and J ends lost 4 bases and 5 bases respectively, with 11 bases between them.

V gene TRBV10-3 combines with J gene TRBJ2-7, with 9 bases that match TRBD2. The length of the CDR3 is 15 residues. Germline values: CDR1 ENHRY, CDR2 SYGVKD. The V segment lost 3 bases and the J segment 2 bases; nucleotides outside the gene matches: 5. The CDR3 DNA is TGTGCCATCAGTGACGTGGGCGGGAGGGCCTACGAGCAGTACTTC. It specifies CAISDVGGRAYEQYF.

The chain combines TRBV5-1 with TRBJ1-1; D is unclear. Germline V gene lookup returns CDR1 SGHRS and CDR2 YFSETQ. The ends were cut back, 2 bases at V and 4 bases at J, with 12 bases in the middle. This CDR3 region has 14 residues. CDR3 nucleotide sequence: TGCGCCAGCAGCTTTCAAGGGTACGGCACTGAAGCTTTCTTT. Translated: CASSFQGYGTEAFF.

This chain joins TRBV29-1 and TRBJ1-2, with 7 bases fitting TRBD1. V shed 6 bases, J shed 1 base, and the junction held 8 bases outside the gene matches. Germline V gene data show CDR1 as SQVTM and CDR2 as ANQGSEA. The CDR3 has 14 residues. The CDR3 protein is CSVVTGNLNYGYTF. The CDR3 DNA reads TGCAGCGTGGTGACAGGGAACCTTAACTATGGCTACACCTTC.